This T cell receptor beta chain was identified in a study of blood T cell repertoires in COVID-19. Study-level information: Acute and convalescent COVID-19 samples came from the United States, Italy and Spain. PBMCs, B-cell-depleted T cells, or T cells provided the cDNA or gDNA that made up the material.

Trimming took 4 bases from V and 5 from J; bases not matched to a gene: 3. The CDR3 has 14 residues. Germline CDR1 SEHNR, CDR2 FQNEAQ (reference sequence). Under the authors' procedure: Cell counts per sample came from amplifying reference gene primers. Generated by immunoSEQ multiplex PCR, the TCRdb table keeps only in-frame clones and is missing some. V, J and clone size reflect that table, while D and trimming were determined from the DNA. Among 300,000 to 350,000 clones listed, 90% were seen once. This clone was counted between two and nine times. The specimen was peripheral blood. The chain has TRBV7-9 and TRBJ2-2, with 8 positions matching TRBD1. This receptor was obtained from a woman in her 30s with COVID-19, enrolled during active disease. The CDR3 DNA sequence: TGTGCCAGCAGCTCCCGACAGGGGACCGGGGAGCTGTTTTTT. The encoded protein is CASSSRQGTGELFF.